The 5 T cell receptor beta chains listed next were all sequenced from one sample in a study of shared clonotypes between healthy human individuals. The table came from immunoSEQ multiplex PCR; TCRdb's copy has only in-frame clones and leaves some out. The sample contains some 2,400,000 clones, roughly 95% of which appear only once. Material for sequencing was naive CD4+ T cells sorted from blood. The subset: CD45RA+ positively selected. The receptors come from a man younger than 30 in good health.

This chain uses TRBV10-1 with TRBJ2-1, with 7 bases lining up with TRBD2. The length of the CDR3 is 15 residues. Losses at the gene ends were 0 bases for V and 5 bases for J; bases not matched to a gene: 4. The germline gives CDR1 WNHNN, CDR2 SYGVQD (reference sequence). CDR3 sequence reads: CASSESPSGDNEQFF. CDR3 nucleotides: TGCGCCAGCAGTGAGTCGCCTAGCGGAGACAATGAGCAGTTCTTC.

V gene TRBV2 combines with J gene TRBJ1-1; a possible D gene is TRBD1 (6 bases). Germline CDR1 reads SNHLY; CDR2 reads FYNNEI. There are 14 residues in the CDR3. Trimming removed 4 bases from V and 4 bases from J, with 13 bases in between. In DNA, the CDR3 is TGTGCCAGCAGTGGGCTTCGGACAGCCACTGAAGCTTTCTTT. Its protein is CASSGLRTATEAFF.

The chain is built from TRBV6-1 and TRBJ2-3, with 8 bases lining up with TRBD1. Trimming removed 6 bases from V and 0 bases from J; junction bases left unmatched: 2. This CDR3 is built from 14 residues. Germline values: CDR1 MNHNS, CDR2 SASEGT. The CDR3 spells CASRHRGSTDTQYF. The CDR3 DNA sequence: TGTGCCAGCAGGCACAGGGGGAGCACAGATACGCAGTATTTT.

Comment on this clone: Other DNA sequences in the sample encode the same CDR3. This chain uses TRBV5-1 with TRBJ2-3; D possibly corresponds to TRBD1 (5 bases). V gave up 0 bases and J gave up 1 base, with 9 bases separating them. The germline V gene encodes CDR1 SGHRS and CDR2 YFSETQ. This CDR3 has 15 residues. CDR3 loop: CASSLDGARTDTQYF. The CDR3 DNA sequence: TGCGCCAGCAGCTTGGATGGGGCGCGCACAGATACGCAGTATTTT. The whole variable domain, remainder taken from reference TRBV5-1 and TRBJ2-3, is KAGVTQTPRYLIKTRGQQVTLSCSPISGHRSVSWYQQTPGQGLQFLFEYFSETQRNKGNFPGRFSGRQFSNSRSEMNVSTLELGDSALYLCASSLDGARTDTQYFGPGTRLTVL.

The V call is TRBV28, the J call TRBJ1-5; D is uncertain. The CDR3 has 15 amino acids. Looked up from germline, CDR1 is MDHEN and CDR2 is SYDVKM. V lost 5 bases to trimming and J lost 0 bases, with 11 bases between them. CDR3 sequence: CASSLPTLSNQPQHF. As DNA, the CDR3 is TGTGCCAGCAGTCTTCCGACACTTAGCAATCAGCCCCAGCATTTT. Based on the CDR3 plus reference TRBV28 and TRBJ1-5, the full variable domain is DVKVTQSSRYLVKRTGEKVFLECVQDMDHENMFWYRQDPGLGLRLIYFSYDVKMKEKGDIPEGYSVSREKKERFSLILESASTNQTSMYLCASSLPTLSNQPQHFGDGTRLSIL.